This entry features one T cell receptor (beta chain) sequence. This receptor's antigen is unknown. Within one base of it there is no much larger clone, and no base qualities were kept. V is shortened by 8 bases, J by 4 bases, and the region joining them spans 9 bases. The CDR3 holds 12 amino acids from the cysteine to the phenylalanine. Of the read, only the CDR3 DNA is kept; its 36 bases are in frame from base 1. CDR1 is given as ENHRY and CDR2 as SYGVKD, both from the germline V gene. This record belongs to a study of shared clonotypes between healthy human individuals (TCRdb year 2020). A note on the overall study: The cohort comprised a couple of women and a few men aged 18 to 49 years. To increase sequencing depth and limit assay-specific biases, TCR repertoire library preparation and sequencing were carried out by different laboratories using diverse techniques. To estimate repertoire size and how much clonotypes are shared between individuals, the study performed deep sequencing of blood TCR repertoires from five healthy adults. Each donor's leukapheresis produced roughly between roughly 0.85 and 9.5 billion PBMCs.

Overall study results and their limits: Because the study included only a small number of donors, the genetic and exposure-history diversity represented was limited. Sampling was limited to blood, and TCR repertoires in tissue likely differ from TCR repertoires in blood. Pairwise subsampling led to the expectation that sequencing depth would affect the degree of clonotype sharing among donors.

TCR CDR3 regions were amplified from genomic DNA by multiplex PCR using the deep immunoSEQ assay. Extracted genomic DNA from each cell subset was distributed evenly across all wells of several immunoSEQ 96-well plates, and each plate was treated as a replicate. For unsorted PBMC, each replicate PCR was loaded with about 270 ng genomic DNA, equivalent to approximately 33,000 T cell genomes. Ten immunoSEQ deep assay plates were used to sequence unsorted PBMC genomic DNA. Purified libraries were quantified with a Qubit 3.0 fluorometer, sized on a Bioanalyzer 2100, and re-quantified with the KAPA Library Quantification kit. A separate single-read 150-cycle Illumina NextSeq 550 flow cell was used to sequence each immunoSEQ 96-well plate. Processing in the source paper ran as follows. Because the immunoSEQ output held only junctional sequences and lacked quality scores, the filtering could not match the filtering applied to full-length reads. To assign V/J genes and CDR3, sequences were annotated using PyIR, a Python wrapper for IgBLAST v1.9, with IMGT germline references. Reads with weak V/J assignments (E-value above 1e-6), missing CDR3, stop codons, out-of-frame junctions, or ambiguous translated residues were removed. V3J clonotypes were defined by identical inferred V gene, J gene, and CDR3 amino acid sequence. Percentage overlap between repertoires was calculated by dividing the number of shared unique clonotypes by the size of the smaller repertoire. Three approaches were used to assess repertoire richness: RTK rarefaction, the Chao1 estimator, and Recon v2.1 estimates of unobserved clonotypes. As stored in TCRdb, this immuneACCESS dataset retains in-frame rearrangements with V and J assigned. A fraction of the clones does not appear; measured against another copy, unresolved V genes explain less than half of the discrepancy, and the remainder lacks a known reason. V and J calls and clone size are copied from that table; D and trimming were computed from the DNA. The sample table contains about 470,000 clones; only one count was recorded for about 76% of them. The top ten clones comprise about 12% of the sample.

Donors were healthy HIV-negative adults with no recently reported acute infections or vaccinations. All donors were Caucasian adults living in Nashville, Tennessee, USA. In the unsorted samples, 90 million to 100 million PBMCs were counted, and genomic DNA was extracted using the QIAamp DNA Blood Mini kit. After blood collection by leukapheresis, PBMCs were isolated using Ficoll-Histopaque density gradient centrifugation and then cryopreserved in the vapor phase of liquid nitrogen. The sequenced material came from PBMCs. The receptor's source is a woman aged 40 to 55 in good health. Some clones in this sample may be carry-over from other donors' samples. The sequence joins TRBV10-3 to TRBJ2-1; the D gene is possibly TRBD2, with 6 bases matching. The nucleotide sequence is TGTGCCATCGGGCGGGAATACAATGAGCAGTTCTTC. It translates to CAIGREYNEQFF.